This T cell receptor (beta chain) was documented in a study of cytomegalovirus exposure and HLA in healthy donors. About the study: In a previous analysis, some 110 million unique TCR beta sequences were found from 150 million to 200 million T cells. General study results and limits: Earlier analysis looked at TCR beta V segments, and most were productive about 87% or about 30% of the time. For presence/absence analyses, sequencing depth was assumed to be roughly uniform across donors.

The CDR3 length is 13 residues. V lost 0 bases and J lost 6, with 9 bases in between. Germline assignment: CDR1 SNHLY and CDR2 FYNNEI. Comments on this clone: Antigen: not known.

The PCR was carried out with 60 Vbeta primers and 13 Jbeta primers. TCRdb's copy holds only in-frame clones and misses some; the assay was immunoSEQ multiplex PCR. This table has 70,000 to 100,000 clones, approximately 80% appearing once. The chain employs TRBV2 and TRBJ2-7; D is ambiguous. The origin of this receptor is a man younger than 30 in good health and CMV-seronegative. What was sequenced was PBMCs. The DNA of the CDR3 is TGTGCCAGCAGTGAAGCGGCCGCAGGCGAGCAGTACTTC. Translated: CASSEAAAGEQYF.